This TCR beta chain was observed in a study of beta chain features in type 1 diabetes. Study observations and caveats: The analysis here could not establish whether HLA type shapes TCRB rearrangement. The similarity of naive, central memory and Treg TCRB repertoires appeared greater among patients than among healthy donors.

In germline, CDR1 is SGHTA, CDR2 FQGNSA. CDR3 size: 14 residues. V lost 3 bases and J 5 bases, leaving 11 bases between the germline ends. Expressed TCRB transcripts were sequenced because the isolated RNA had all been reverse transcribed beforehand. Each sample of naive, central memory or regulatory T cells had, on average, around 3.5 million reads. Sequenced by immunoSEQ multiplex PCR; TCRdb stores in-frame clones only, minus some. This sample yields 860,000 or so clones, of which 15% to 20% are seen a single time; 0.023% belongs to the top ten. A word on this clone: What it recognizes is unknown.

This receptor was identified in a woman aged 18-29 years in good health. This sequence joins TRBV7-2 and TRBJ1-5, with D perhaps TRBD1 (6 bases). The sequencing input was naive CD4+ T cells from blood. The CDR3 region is CASSFSGADQPQHF. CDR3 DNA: TGTGCCAGCAGCTTTTCAGGGGCCGATCAGCCCCAGCATTTT.